These 26 T cell receptor beta chains originate from one sample sequenced in a study of blood T cell repertoires in COVID-19. Measured with immunoSEQ multiplex PCR; TCRdb has only the in-frame clones, and not every one. The table has a few hundred thousand clones, about 90% seen once. Source material: PBMCs or T cells enriched from blood (not recorded which). All receptors derive from a woman aged 50 to 60 who had been exposed to COVID-19.

The rearrangement links TRBV6-4 to TRBJ1-2; D is uncertain. From germline, CDR1 is MRHNA and CDR2 SNTAGT. There are 10 residues in the CDR3. The germline V and J ends were trimmed by 7 bases and 6 bases, with 6 bases remaining between them. CDR3 sequence reads: CASNPDGYTF. In DNA form, the CDR3 reads TGTGCCAGCAATCCGGATGGCTACACCTTC.

The J gene is TRBJ2-1, the V gene TRBV11-2; 10 nucleotides align to TRBD2. V was pared by 4 bases and J by 6 bases, with 9 bases of the junction left unmatched. This CDR3 is 16 amino acids long. CDR1 SGHAT and CDR2 FQNNGV come from the germline V gene. The CDR3 spells CASSSRTSGGANEQFF. In DNA form, the CDR3 reads TGTGCCAGCAGCTCCCGTACGAGCGGGGGGGCCAATGAGCAGTTCTTC.

The chain joins TRBV2 to TRBJ1-6; no clear D. Germline V lookup: CDR1 SNHLY, CDR2 FYNNEI. V lost 4 bases and J 8 bases, leaving 15 bases between the germline ends. There are 15 residues in the CDR3. The DNA of the CDR3 is TGTGCCAGCAGTGCCGGGAGTACATCGTATTCACCCCTCCACTTT. Its protein product is CASSAGSTSYSPLHF.

The chain couples TRBV10-3 to TRBJ1-1; 7 bases fit TRBD1. Unmatched junction bases numbered 13, after V lost 5 bases and J lost 1 base. The germline CDR1 and CDR2 sequences are ENHRY and SYGVKD. The CDR3 sequence is 17 residues long. The CDR3 here is CAISRDSGVSTNTEAFF. The DNA for the CDR3 is TGTGCCATCAGTAGGGACAGTGGGGTCTCTACGAACACTGAAGCTTTCTTT.

The rearrangement links TRBV5-8 to TRBJ2-3; 13 nucleotides line up with TRBD2. The CDR3 spans 18 residues. V was clipped by 3 bases and J by 1 base; unmatched bases: 8. CDR1 and CDR2 from the germline V gene are SGHTS and YDEGEE. CDR3 sequence: CASSWTGTSGVRTDTQYF. In DNA, the CDR3 is TGTGCCAGCAGCTGGACCGGGACTAGCGGGGTGCGCACAGATACGCAGTATTTT. The full variable domain, its missing parts supplied by reference TRBV5-8 and TRBJ2-3, is EAGVTQSPTHLIKTRGQQATLRCSPISGHTSVYWYQQALGLGLQFLLWYDEGEERNRGNFPPRFSGRQFPNYSSELNVNALELEDSALYLCASSWTGTSGVRTDTQYFGPGTRLTVL.

This chain joins TRBV3-1 (or the pseudogene TRBV3-2) and TRBJ2-7; D might be TRBD2 (6 bases). The CDR3 extends over 14 amino acids. The V and J ends lost 1 base and 3 bases respectively, with 10 bases between them. Germline V gene data show CDR1 as LGHDT and CDR2 as YNNKEL (reference sequence). The CDR3 bases are TGTGCCAGCAGCCAAGGACTAGAAGGCTACGAGCAGTACTTC. Translated: CASSQGLEGYEQYF.

The gene calls are TRBV7-2 and TRBJ1-5, with 9 bases matching TRBD1. The CDR3 extends over 17 amino acids. Germline-derived CDR1 and CDR2 are SGHTA and FQGNSA. V dropped 3 bases and J dropped 0; count of bases not matched to a gene: 6. CDR3 protein: CASSLGTGRLSNQPQHF. The DNA of the CDR3 is TGTGCCAGCAGCTTGGGGACAGGGAGGCTTAGCAATCAGCCCCAGCATTTT.

The chain uses TRBV5-1 and TRBJ2-7, with TRBD2 matching 14 bases. After removal of 4 bases from V and 1 base from J, the junction contained 7 bases not matched to a gene. This CDR3 has 17 residues. Germline V gives CDR1 SGHRS, CDR2 YFSETQ. The CDR3 DNA follows: TGCGCCAGCAGCGGGTCGACTAGCGGGGGGGTATCCTACGAGCAGTACTTC. It encodes CASSGSTSGGVSYEQYF.

The V and J genes are TRBV5-1 and TRBJ2-5, with D tentatively TRBD2 (5 bases). The CDR3 covers 12 residues. Germline V gives CDR1 SGHRS, CDR2 YFSETQ. V lost 7 bases and J 3 bases, leaving 10 bases between the germline ends. The CDR3: CASRLGEETQYF. For the CDR3, the DNA is TGCGCCAGCCGGCTCGGGGAAGAGACCCAGTACTTC.

This rearrangement joins TRBV7-8 to TRBJ2-7, with TRBD1 matching 7 bases. The junction had 10 bases not matched to a gene; V was cut back by 5 bases and J by 3 bases. The CDR3 sequence is 15 residues long. Per the germline V gene, CDR1 is SGHVS and CDR2 is FQNEAQ. DNA for the CDR3: TGTGCCAGCAGCCCGCGCCCGGGACAGAACTACGAGCAGTACTTC. This encodes CASSPRPGQNYEQYF.

The gene calls are TRBV4-2 and TRBJ1-1, with TRBD1 matching over 8 bases. V gave up 3 bases and J gave up 3 bases; unmatched junction bases: 6. This CDR3 contains 15 residues. The germline V gene has CDR1 LGHNA and CDR2 YNFKEQ. In DNA, the CDR3 is TGTGCCAGCAGCCAGGACAGGGAGGGTGACACTGAAGCTTTCTTT. This sequence encodes CASSQDREGDTEAFF.

The chain has TRBV5-6 and TRBJ2-5, with TRBD2 matching over 11 bases. Germline trimming cut 0 bases from V and 2 bases from J; bases unmatched to any gene: 6. The CDR3 runs 17 residues. Germline V lookup: CDR1 SGHDT, CDR2 YYEEEE. This chain's CDR3 is CASSLGMGLAVQETQYF. Written as DNA, the CDR3 is TGTGCCAGCAGCTTGGGTATGGGACTAGCGGTACAAGAGACCCAGTACTTC. The whole variable domain, remainder taken from reference TRBV5-6 and TRBJ2-5, is DAGVTQSPTHLIKTRGQQVTLRCSPKSGHDTVSWYQQALGQGPQFIFQYYEEEERQRGNFPDRFSGHQFPNYSSELNVNALLLGDSALYLCASSLGMGLAVQETQYFGPGTRLLVL.

The J gene is TRBJ2-2, the V gene TRBV19; D call uncertain. The CDR3 covers 13 residues. The germline V gene encodes CDR1 LNHDA and CDR2 SQIVND (reference sequence). V was trimmed by 9 bases and J by 3 bases, leaving 11 bases between them. The CDR3 reads CASERHHTGELFF. In DNA, the CDR3 is TGTGCCAGCGAAAGACATCACACCGGGGAGCTGTTTTTT.

This clone was seen a single time. This chain connects TRBV28 to TRBJ1-2; 7 bases agree with TRBD1. CDR1 and CDR2 (germline): MDHEN, SYDVKM. The length of the CDR3 is 15 residues. J was trimmed by 4 bases and V by 3 bases; bases with no gene match: 8. This chain's CDR3 is CASSLEPYRGYGYTF. As DNA, the CDR3 is TGTGCCAGCAGTTTGGAACCTTACAGGGGCTATGGCTACACCTTC.

This clone was seen a single time. The chain uses TRBV12-3 or TRBV12-4 and TRBJ2-5, with D tentatively TRBD1 (5 bases). This CDR3 region has 13 residues. V was trimmed by 11 bases and J by 4 bases, leaving 17 bases between them. CDR3 in amino acids: CASRPTVGETQYF. Written as DNA, the CDR3 is TGTGCCTCCCGGCCGACAGTGGGAGAGACCCAGTACTTC.

The chain couples TRBV27 to TRBJ1-6, with 7 bases identical to TRBD1. CDR1 is MNHEY and CDR2 is SMNVEV in the germline V gene (reference sequence). The junction had 7 bases not matched to a gene; V was cut back by 7 bases and J by 7 bases. The CDR3 loop spans 14 amino acids. CDR3 nucleotide sequence: TGTGCCAGCAATCGGGGGACAGAGAATTCACCCCTCCACTTT. This sequence encodes CASNRGTENSPLHF.

The chain employs TRBV15 and TRBJ2-7, with TRBD1 identical over 7 bases. There are 17 residues in the CDR3. Looked up from germline, CDR1 is LNHNV and CDR2 is YYDKDF (reference sequence). J lost 6 bases, V lost 0 bases, and 14 bases had no gene match. The CDR3 nucleotides are TGTGCCACCAGCAGAGATGCGGTTTTCGGGACAGCGTTCGAGCAGTACTTC. This encodes CATSRDAVFGTAFEQYF.

V usage is TRBV5-5 and J usage is TRBJ2-3, with D perhaps TRBD2 (5 bases). The CDR3 consists of 14 residues. Trimming cost V 0 bases and J 7 bases, with 12 bases left between them. The germline V gene encodes CDR1 SGHKS and CDR2 YYEKEE (reference sequence). In nucleotides, the CDR3 is TGTGCCAGCAGCTTGGGAGGAGAGGGCTATACGCAGTATTTT. It yields the protein CASSLGGEGYTQYF.

In this sample, this clone turned up once. This sequence joins TRBV18 and TRBJ2-2, with 8 positions matching TRBD2. Germline-derived CDR1 and CDR2 are KGHSH and LQKENI. V gave up 1 base and J gave up 7 bases; unmatched junction bases: 8. The CDR3 has 16 residues. The CDR3 sequence: CASSPRLGGALGELFF. Here the CDR3 DNA reads TGTGCCAGCTCACCACGGCTCGGGGGGGCCCTCGGGGAGCTGTTTTTT.

The chain uses TRBV30 and TRBJ1-1, with D unclear. Germline-derived CDR1 and CDR2 are GTSNPN and SVGIG (reference sequence). Trimming stripped 4 bases from V and 4 bases from J, with 13 bases between. The CDR3 length is 13 residues. The CDR3 protein is CAWISGVATEAFF. As DNA, the CDR3 is TGTGCCTGGATTTCTGGAGTAGCCACTGAAGCTTTCTTT.

The chain couples TRBV15 to TRBJ2-7; D might be TRBD1 (6 bases). V dropped 0 bases and J dropped 2 bases, with 11 bases sitting between them. CDR1 and CDR2 from the germline V gene are LNHNV and YYDKDF (reference sequence). The CDR3 is 15 residues long. CDR3 amino acids: CATSREDSLTYEQYF. CDR3 DNA: TGTGCCACCAGCAGAGAGGACAGTCTTACCTACGAGCAGTACTTC.

Only a few counts were recorded for this clone. The chain has TRBV19 and TRBJ1-5, with D unresolved. Trimming took off 10 bases at V and 2 bases at J, with 9 bases between the two ends. The CDR3 contains 12 residues. Germline V gene data show CDR1 as LNHDA and CDR2 as SQIVND (reference sequence). This chain's CDR3 is CATKEGNQPQHF. CDR3 bases: TGTGCCACAAAGGAGGGCAATCAGCCCCAGCATTTT.

This chain links TRBV7-2 with TRBJ2-5; D is unclear. The CDR3 has 13 amino acids. The germline CDR1 and CDR2 sequences are SGHTA and FQGNSA. The ends were cut back, 5 bases at V and 1 base at J, with 8 bases in the middle. This chain's CDR3 is CASSVLLQETQYF. The CDR3, as DNA: TGTGCCAGCAGCGTTCTTCTCCAAGAGACCCAGTACTTC.

The chain employs TRBV19 and TRBJ1-2, with TRBD1 as a possible D gene (5 bases). Trimming removed 6 bases at V and 0 bases at J, with 11 bases between. The CDR3 has 14 amino acids. The germline gives CDR1 LNHDA, CDR2 SQIVND (reference sequence). The CDR3: CASSPSGTNYGYTF. The CDR3 coding sequence is TGTGCCAGTAGCCCCTCAGGGACTAACTATGGCTACACCTTC.

V is TRBV7-8 and J is TRBJ2-3; D is uncertain. The germline CDR1 and CDR2 sequences are SGHVS and FQNEAQ. Trimming removed 5 bases at V and 3 bases at J, with 15 bases between. The CDR3 runs 15 residues. The CDR3 nucleotides read TGTGCCAGCAGCGTAACTCATTCTTCGACAGATACGCAGTATTTT. It encodes CASSVTHSSTDTQYF.

This chain links TRBV19 with TRBJ2-2, with 7 positions matching TRBD2. Germline CDR1 and CDR2: LNHDA and SQIVND (reference sequence). CDR3 length: 12 residues. The CDR3 DNA reads TGTGGAGTGGGACTACTAGCCGGGGAGCTGTTTTTT. This codes for CGVGLLAGELFF.